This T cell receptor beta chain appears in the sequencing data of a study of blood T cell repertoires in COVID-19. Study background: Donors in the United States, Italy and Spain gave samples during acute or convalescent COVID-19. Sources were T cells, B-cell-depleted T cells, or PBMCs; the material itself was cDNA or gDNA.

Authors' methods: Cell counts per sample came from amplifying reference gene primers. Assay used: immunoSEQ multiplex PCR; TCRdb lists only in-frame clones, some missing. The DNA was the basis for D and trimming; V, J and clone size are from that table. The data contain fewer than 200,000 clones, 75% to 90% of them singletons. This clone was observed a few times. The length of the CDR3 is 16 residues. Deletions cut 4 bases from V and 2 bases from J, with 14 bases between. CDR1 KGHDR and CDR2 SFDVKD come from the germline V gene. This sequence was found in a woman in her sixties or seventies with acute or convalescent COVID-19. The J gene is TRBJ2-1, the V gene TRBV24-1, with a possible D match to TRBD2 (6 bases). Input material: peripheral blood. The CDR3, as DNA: TGTGCCACCAGTGACACGGGAGTAGGCACCTACAATGAGCAGTTCTTC. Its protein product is CATSDTGVGTYNEQFF.